This entry is about one TCR beta chain. This sample stems from a study of blood T cell repertoires in COVID-19. Study-wide context: Sites across the United States, Italy and Spain contributed samples from acute and convalescent COVID-19. The cDNA or gDNA used as material had been derived from T cells, B-cell-depleted T cells, or PBMCs.

The study drew participants aged about 18 to 95 years from some 24 US areas. Donors were grouped by their self-reported clinical history. Germline V CDR1 and CDR2: LGHDT, YNNKEL (reference sequence). This CDR3 region has 15 residues. The V end was cut by 0 bases, the J end by 10 bases, with 13 bases between. The assay was immunoSEQ multiplex PCR, and TCRdb's table has in-frame clones only and misses some. The profile covers about 280,000 clones, with about 90% appearing a single time and roughly 4.3% taken by the ten largest. The chain couples TRBV3-1 (or the pseudogene TRBV3-2) to TRBJ1-6; tentative D call: TRBD1 (5 bases). The TCR originated in a woman aged 25 to 39 with acute COVID-19. The sequenced material came from PBMCs or T cells enriched from blood (not recorded which). CDR3 nucleotide sequence: TGTGCCAGCAGCCAAGACGGGGGATTGCGATCACCCCTCCACTTT. It yields the protein CASSQDGGLRSPLHF.